Presented here are 25 T cell receptor beta chains from one specimen sequenced in a study of molecular identifiers for immune sequencing clone quantification. Using its own MiXCR run on the PCR reads, TCRdb lists one record per CDR3 protein. The sample lists over 600,000 distinct CDR3 sequences; approximately 20% were seen once. Sequences were obtained from naive CD8+ T cells from blood, with Jurkat cell RNA spiked in. Sample subset: FACS-sorted CD8+CD4-CCR7+CD45RA+ naive T cells. These receptor sequences come from a human donor in good health. Some libraries in this study had Jurkat cell RNA spiked in.

Points on this clonotype: One end of the junction is discordant with germline, which a read error may explain. This chain links TRBV11-2 with TRBJ2-1; possible D gene TRBD2, 5 bases. Germline V gene sequence: CDR1 SGHAT, CDR2 FQNNGV. The CDR3 is 16 residues long. CDR3 sequence (DNA): TGTGCCAGCAGCTTAGGGCCCGCTAGCTCCTACAATGGGCAGTTCTTC. Protein sequence: CASSLGPASSYNGQFF.

Comment on this clonotype: The conserved phenylalanine or tryptophan is not found at the CDR3 terminus, so this likely reflects a read error. The chain recombines TRBV20-1 with TRBJ1-2; 8 nucleotides line up with TRBD1. The CDR3 is made up of 14 amino acids. V trimming: 0 bases; J trimming: 4 bases; junction bases outside the gene matches: 4. CDR1 DFQATT and CDR2 SNEGSKA come from the germline V gene (reference sequence). The chain's CDR3 is CSARDRTGGYGYTS. CDR3 coding DNA: TGCAGTGCTAGAGATCGAACAGGGGGCTATGGCTACACCTCC.

This clonotype was picked up many times. This chain uses TRBV7-9 with TRBJ2-1, with D uncertain. The CDR3 length is 14 residues. V dropped 0 bases and J dropped 4 bases, with 7 bases sitting between them. Germline V CDR1 and CDR2: SEHNR, FQNEAQ (reference sequence). Written as DNA, the CDR3 is TGTGCCAGCAGCTTAGCGACTGTATACAATGAGCAGTTCTTC. It codes for CASSLATVYNEQFF.

Many counts were recorded for this clonotype. The chain combines TRBV24-1 with TRBJ2-1; D is perhaps TRBD2 (6 bases). Trimming cost V 3 bases and J 3 bases, with 17 bases left between them. Per the germline V gene, CDR1 is KGHDR and CDR2 is SFDVKD. The CDR3 runs 17 residues. CDR3 nucleotides: TGTGCCACCAGTGATCCCGACTGGGGCGGGATCTACAATGAGCAGTTCTTC. It encodes CATSDPDWGGIYNEQFF.

Note on this clonotype: Possible read error: a much larger clone is one base away. The V and J genes are TRBV20-1 and TRBJ2-7, with 8 bases identical to TRBD1. The CDR3 is 14 amino acids. CDR1 is DFQATT and CDR2 is SNEGSKA in the germline V gene (reference sequence). With 7 bases clipped from V and 2 bases from J, the junction kept 10 bases outside the gene matches. The CDR3 DNA reads TGCAGTGTCGCCGACAGGGGAGTACCCTACGAGCAGTACTTC. Amino acids: CSVADRGVPYEQYF.

This clonotype was picked up many times. The gene calls are TRBV5-1 and TRBJ2-7; 9 nucleotides agree with TRBD1. The germline CDR1 and CDR2 sequences are SGHRS and YFSETQ. With V trimmed by 4 bases and J by 1 base, 9 bases remained unmatched. The CDR3 extends over 16 amino acids. For the CDR3, the DNA is TGCGCCAGCAGCCCGGAGAAGACAGGGGGTTCCTACGAGCAGTACTTC. Protein sequence: CASSPEKTGGSYEQYF.

This clonotype was found a few times. CDR3 DNA sequence: TGTGCCAGTAGTGAGGTCAGCGACACTGAAGCTTTCTTT. Amino acid sequence: CASSEVSDTEAFF. The chain carries TRBV19 and TRBJ1-1; no clear D gene. With 5 bases removed from V and 3 bases from J, the gap between germline ends came to 10 bases. This CDR3 contains 13 residues. The germline V gene encodes CDR1 LNHDA and CDR2 SQIVND (reference sequence).

This clonotype was counted ten times or more. The chain links TRBV4-3 to TRBJ1-4; D call uncertain. The V end lost 2 bases, the J end lost 10 bases, and 17 bases lay between the germline ends. CDR3 size: 15 residues. The germline gives CDR1 LGHNA, CDR2 YSLEER. CDR3 region: CASSQSGPSLGKLFF. CDR3 bases: TGCGCCAGCAGCCAATCAGGACCGAGCTTGGGAAAACTGTTTTTT.

In this sample, this clonotype turned up a few times. It may be a read error: a sequence one base away is much more abundant. No conserved phenylalanine or tryptophan is present at the end of the CDR3, so a read error is the likely explanation. J is TRBJ2-7 and V is TRBV28; no clear D. Between the trimmed V and J ends, which lost 3 bases and 3 bases, there was a span of 18 bases. This CDR3 region has 16 residues. The germline gives CDR1 MDHEN, CDR2 SYDVKM. DNA for the CDR3: TGTGCCAGCAGTTTTGATACTTCGGGTCCTAGCTACGAGCAGTACCTC. The encoded protein is CASSFDTSGPSYEQYL.

This clonotype was seen a handful of times. One end of the junction is discordant with germline, which a read error may explain. V and J are TRBV27 and TRBJ2-1; 8 bases fit TRBD2. The CDR3 totals 15 residues. CDR1 and CDR2 (germline): MNHEY, SMNVEV (reference sequence). This CDR3 is CASSGGSGSFHERFF. For the CDR3, the DNA is TGTGCCAGCAGTGGAGGGAGCGGGAGCTTCCATGAGCGGTTCTTC.

The rearrangement links TRBV30 to TRBJ2-7, with D maybe TRBD1 (6 bases). Trimming took 8 bases from V and 1 from J, leaving 18 bases between them. Germline CDR1 and CDR2: GTSNPN and SVGIG (reference sequence). This CDR3 region has 14 residues. The CDR3 is CAGESQQGSYEQYF. The CDR3 DNA reads TGTGCCGGGGAATCTCAGCAGGGGTCCTACGAGCAGTACTTC.

In its sample, this clonotype was seen many times. The chain combines TRBV14 with TRBJ1-3; D unclear. The CDR3 runs to 12 residues. Deletions cut 0 bases from V and 3 bases from J, with 0 bases between. Germline-derived CDR1 and CDR2 are SGHDN and FVKESK. The CDR3 loop reads CASSQDGNTIYF. The DNA of the CDR3 is TGTGCCAGCAGCCAAGATGGAAACACCATATATTTT. The full variable domain, with the rest looked up from reference TRBV14 and TRBJ1-3, is EAGVTQFPSHSVIEKGQTVTLRCDPISGHDNLYWYRRVMGKEIKFLLHFVKESKQDESGMPNNRFLAERTGGTYSTLKVQPAELEDSGVYFCASSQDGNTIYFGEGSWLTVV.

A few counts support this clonotype. The chain carries TRBV27 and TRBJ2-2; D not resolved. V was pared by 3 bases and J by 3 bases, with 14 bases between. Germline V gene data show CDR1 as MNHEY and CDR2 as SMNVEV (reference sequence). The CDR3 runs 16 residues. The CDR3 DNA is TGTGCCAGCAGTTTCGCGACGGCGATGGACACCGGGGAGCTGTTTTTT. Translating it yields CASSFATAMDTGELFF.

This clonotype was counted a few times. This chain links TRBV18 with TRBJ1-6, with D hard to call. The CDR3 has 16 residues. CDR1 is KGHSH, CDR2 LQKENI, per germline. V lost 5 bases and J 3 bases, leaving 14 bases between the germline ends. Here the CDR3 DNA reads TGTGCCAGCTCAACCTACGAGGGCGACTATAATTCACCCCTCCACTTT. It specifies CASSTYEGDYNSPLHF.

This clonotype was seen only a few times. The rearrangement uses TRBV30 and TRBJ1-3; no reliable D call. CDR1 and CDR2 (germline): GTSNPN, SVGIG (reference sequence). Deletions cut 0 bases from V and 0 bases from J, with 6 bases between. This CDR3 has 14 residues. The CDR3, as DNA: TGTGCCTGGAGTGTAGGGATCTCTGGAAACACCATATATTTT. It yields the protein CAWSVGISGNTIYF.

Notes on this clonotype: This sequence may be a read error, since a much larger clone differs from it by one base. The gene calls are TRBV25-1 and TRBJ2-2, with no clear D. Per germline, CDR1 MGHDK and CDR2 SYGVNS. The ends were cut back, 4 bases at V and 3 bases at J, with 6 bases in the middle. CDR3 length: 13 residues. CDR3 region: CASSGPYTGELFF. The CDR3 DNA sequence: TGTGCCAGCAGTGGACCCTACACCGGGGAGCTGTTTTTT.

This clonotype was detected many times. The gene calls are TRBV7-3 and TRBJ1-2; D uncertain. The CDR3 covers 14 residues. V was trimmed by 6 bases and J by 5 bases, leaving 16 bases between them. Per germline, CDR1 SGHTA and CDR2 FQGTGA. The CDR3 DNA sequence: TGTGCCAGCAGTTCCGGTCCCACCTCATATGGCTACACCTTC. It specifies CASSSGPTSYGYTF.

Comments on this clonotype: One base away lies a much larger clone, so this may be a sequencing read error. The V gene is TRBV10-2, the J gene TRBJ2-5; D assignment may be TRBD1 or TRBD2 (5 bases each). V was trimmed by 0 bases and J by 0 bases, leaving 11 bases between them. CDR3 length: 16 amino acids. Germline V gene data show CDR1 as WSHSY and CDR2 as SAAADI. The CDR3 DNA follows: TGCGCCAGCAGTGAGTCTCCTCTGGGGGACCAAGAGACCCAGTACTTC. Translated: CASSESPLGDQETQYF.

With regard to this clonotype: A much larger clone is a single base away; this may be a read error. This sequence joins TRBV30 and TRBJ2-7; D is ambiguous. Trimming pared 2 bases from V and 2 bases from J, leaving 10 bases between. CDR3 length equals 13 residues. The germline V gene encodes CDR1 GTSNPN and CDR2 SVGIG (reference sequence). The CDR3, as DNA: TGTGCCTGGAGTCTGAGCTGGACCTACGAGCAGTACTTC. As protein: CAWSLSWTYEQYF.

Concerning this clonotype itself: The final CDR3 position lacks the conserved phenylalanine or tryptophan, pointing to a likely read error. CDR3 bases: TGTGCCAGCAGCGCATCTAGCGGAGAGACCCAGTACCTC. It is translated as CASSASSGETQYL. The V call is TRBV7-3, the J call TRBJ2-5, with TRBD2 matching 7 bases. Germline CDR1 reads SGHTA; CDR2 reads FQGTGA. Trimming at V came to 5 bases and at J to 4 bases, leaving 4 bases not matched to a gene. The length of the CDR3 is 13 residues.

This clonotype was seen ten or more times. The chain carries TRBV28 and TRBJ2-6; D gene unclear. Germline CDR1 and CDR2: MDHEN and SYDVKM. Trimming took 7 bases from V and 7 from J, leaving 17 bases between them. The CDR3 is made up of 15 amino acids. CDR3 sequence: CASTPRTVIANVLTF. In DNA form, the CDR3 reads TGTGCCAGCACCCCGAGGACGGTCATCGCCAACGTCCTGACTTTC. Drawing the rest from reference TRBV28 and TRBJ2-6, the complete variable domain is DVKVTQSSRYLVKRTGEKVFLECVQDMDHENMFWYRQDPGLGLRLIYFSYDVKMKEKGDIPEGYSVSREKKERFSLILESASTNQTSMYLCASTPRTVIANVLTFGAGSRLTVL.

At least ten counts were recorded for this clonotype. The gene calls are TRBV7-6 and TRBJ2-2; perhaps TRBD2 as D (6 bases). Deletions cut 1 base from V and 0 bases from J, with 9 bases between. Germline loops: CDR1 SGHVS, CDR2 FNYEAQ. This CDR3 contains 16 residues. CDR3 nucleotide sequence: TGTGCCAGCAGCTTAGTTAGCGGATCGAACACCGGGGAGCTGTTTTTT. This sequence encodes CASSLVSGSNTGELFF.

This clonotype was seen only once. With a much larger clone just one base away, this may be a read error. The chain recombines TRBV20-1 with TRBJ2-7; TRBD1 matches at 7 bases. This CDR3 has 12 amino acids. The V gene's germline CDR1 is DFQATT and CDR2 SNEGSKA (reference sequence). CDR3 DNA sequence: TGCAGTGCTCCCCGGACAGGCTACGAGCGGTACTTC. Protein sequence: CSAPRTGYERYF.

There are many counts of this clonotype. The chain carries TRBV28 and TRBJ2-5; D tentatively reads TRBD1 or TRBD2 (6 bases each). Germline V gene sequence: CDR1 MDHEN, CDR2 SYDVKM. This CDR3 contains 14 residues. Trimming shortened V by 6 bases and J by 7 bases, and 18 bases separated the two germline ends. The CDR3 reads CASSPPGAYGTQYF. DNA of the CDR3: TGTGCCAGCAGCCCTCCGGGGGCGTATGGGACCCAGTACTTC.

J is TRBJ2-3 and V is TRBV4-1; D is unclear. Trimming removed 1 base from V and 8 bases from J, with 10 bases in between. Germline values: CDR1 MGHRA, CDR2 YSYEKL. The CDR3 has 13 amino acids. CDR3 protein: CASSQGGSRTQYF. CDR3 coding DNA: TGCGCCAGCAGCCAAGGCGGCAGCCGTACGCAGTATTTT.